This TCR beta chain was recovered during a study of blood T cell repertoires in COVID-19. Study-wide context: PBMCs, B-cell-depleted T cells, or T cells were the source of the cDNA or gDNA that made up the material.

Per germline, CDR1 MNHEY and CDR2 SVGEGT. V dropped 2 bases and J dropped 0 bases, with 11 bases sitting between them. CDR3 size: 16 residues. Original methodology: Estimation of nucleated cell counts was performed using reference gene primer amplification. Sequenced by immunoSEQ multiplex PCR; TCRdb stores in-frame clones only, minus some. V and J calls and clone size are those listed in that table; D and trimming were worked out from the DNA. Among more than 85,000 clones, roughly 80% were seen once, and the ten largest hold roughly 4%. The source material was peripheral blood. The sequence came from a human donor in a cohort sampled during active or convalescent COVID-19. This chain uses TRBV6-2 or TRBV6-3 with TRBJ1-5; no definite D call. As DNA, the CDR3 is TGTGCCAGCAGTTACGCACAAGTGATTAGCAATCAGCCCCAGCATTTT. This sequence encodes CASSYAQVISNQPQHF.